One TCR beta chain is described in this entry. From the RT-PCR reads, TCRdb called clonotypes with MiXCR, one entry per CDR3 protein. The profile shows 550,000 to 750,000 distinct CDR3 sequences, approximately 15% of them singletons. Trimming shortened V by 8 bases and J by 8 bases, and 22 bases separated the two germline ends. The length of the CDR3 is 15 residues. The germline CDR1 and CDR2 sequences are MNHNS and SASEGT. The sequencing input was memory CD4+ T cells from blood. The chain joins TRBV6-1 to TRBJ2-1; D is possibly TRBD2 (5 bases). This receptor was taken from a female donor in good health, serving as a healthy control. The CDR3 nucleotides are TGTGCCAGCCGCCGAAAAAGCACTAGTGGATATGAGCAGTTCTTC. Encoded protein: CASRRKSTSGYEQFF.